One T cell receptor (beta chain) is described in this entry. This record comes from a study of Ad26.COV2.S vaccination and SARS-CoV-2 variants. The repertoire was sequenced with immunoSEQ multiplex PCR; TCRdb's copy has only in-frame clones and lacks some. The data contain about 400,000 clones, 83% of them singletons. Trimming took off 5 bases at V and 5 bases at J, with 18 bases between the two ends. The V gene's germline CDR1 is SGHAT and CDR2 FQNNGV. The CDR3 spans 15 residues. Treatment specified: roughly 19 received Ad26.COV2.S at low or high dose, single or two shots; roughly five received placebo; per-sample allocation not given. All samples were drawn on day 63, counting from the first vaccine or placebo injection.

The rearrangement uses TRBV11-2 and TRBJ2-5; D might be TRBD1 or TRBD2, each matching 5 bases. Sample: peripheral blood, taken in a trial of Ad26.COV2.S vaccine versus placebo. The origin of this receptor is a person between 18 and 65 years old who received the Ad26.COV2.S COVID-19 vaccine or a placebo. The CDR3 region is CASSNLYPGHETQYF. In DNA form, the CDR3 reads TGTGCCAGCAGCAATCTCTATCCGGGGCACGAGACCCAGTACTTC.